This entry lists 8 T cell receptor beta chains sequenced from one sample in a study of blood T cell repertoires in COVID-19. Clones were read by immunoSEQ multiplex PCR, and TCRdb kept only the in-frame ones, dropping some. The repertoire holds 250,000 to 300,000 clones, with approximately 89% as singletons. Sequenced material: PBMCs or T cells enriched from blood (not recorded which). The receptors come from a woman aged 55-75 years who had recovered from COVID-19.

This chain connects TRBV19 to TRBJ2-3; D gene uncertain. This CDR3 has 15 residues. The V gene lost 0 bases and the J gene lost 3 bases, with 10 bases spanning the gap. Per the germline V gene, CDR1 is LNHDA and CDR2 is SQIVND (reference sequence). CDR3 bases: TGTGCCAGTAGTATAGAGGCAGGTTGGACAGATACGCAGTATTTT. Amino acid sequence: CASSIEAGWTDTQYF.

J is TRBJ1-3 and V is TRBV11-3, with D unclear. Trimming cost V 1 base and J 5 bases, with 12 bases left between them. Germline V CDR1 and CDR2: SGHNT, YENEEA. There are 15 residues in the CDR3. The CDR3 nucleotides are TGTGCCAGCAGCTTAGTCTCCGGGATCCGAAACACCATATATTTT. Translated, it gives CASSLVSGIRNTIYF.

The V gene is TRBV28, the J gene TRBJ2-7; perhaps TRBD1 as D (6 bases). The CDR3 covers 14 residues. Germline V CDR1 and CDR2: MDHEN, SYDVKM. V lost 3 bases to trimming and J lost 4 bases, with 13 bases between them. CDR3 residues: CASSFYRVAYEQYF. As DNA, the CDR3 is TGTGCCAGCAGTTTCTACAGGGTTGCTTACGAGCAGTACTTC.

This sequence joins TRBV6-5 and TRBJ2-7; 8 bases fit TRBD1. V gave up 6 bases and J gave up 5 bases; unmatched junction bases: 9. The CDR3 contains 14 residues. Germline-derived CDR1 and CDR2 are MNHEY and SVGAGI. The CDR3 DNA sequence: TGTGCCAGCAGAAAACAGGGGGATAGAAACGAGCAGTACTTC. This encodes CASRKQGDRNEQYF.

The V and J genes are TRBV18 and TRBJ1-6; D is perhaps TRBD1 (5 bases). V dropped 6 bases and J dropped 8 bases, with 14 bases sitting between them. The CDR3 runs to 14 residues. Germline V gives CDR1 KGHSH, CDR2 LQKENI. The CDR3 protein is CASSIDRRDSPLHF. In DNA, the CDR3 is TGTGCCAGCTCGATTGACAGAAGGGATTCACCCCTCCACTTT.

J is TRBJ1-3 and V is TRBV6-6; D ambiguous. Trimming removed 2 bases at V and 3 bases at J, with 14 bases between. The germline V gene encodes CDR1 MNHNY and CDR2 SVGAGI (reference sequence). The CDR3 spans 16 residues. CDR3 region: CASSYALGRVGNTIYF. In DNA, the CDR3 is TGTGCCAGCAGTTACGCCCTGGGGAGGGTTGGAAACACCATATATTTT.

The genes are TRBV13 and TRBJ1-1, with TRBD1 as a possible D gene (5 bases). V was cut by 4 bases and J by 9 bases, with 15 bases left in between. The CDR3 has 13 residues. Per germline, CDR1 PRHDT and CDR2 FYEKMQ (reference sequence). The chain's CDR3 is CASSSPGGSKAFF. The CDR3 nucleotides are TGTGCCAGCAGCTCACCGGGGGGGTCGAAAGCTTTCTTT.

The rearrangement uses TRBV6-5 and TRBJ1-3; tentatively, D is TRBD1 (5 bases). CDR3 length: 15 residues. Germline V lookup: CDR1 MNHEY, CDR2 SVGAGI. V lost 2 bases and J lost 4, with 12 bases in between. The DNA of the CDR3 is TGTGCCAGCAGTTACACTTTTAGGGGAGGAAACACCATATATTTT. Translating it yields CASSYTFRGGNTIYF.